This T cell receptor (beta chain) was obtained from a study of blood T cells in healthy people across ages. The authors ran a second PCR of roughly 6 to 12 cycles using a sample-barcoded 5' primer and a J-beta primer mix. Carrying 12 random nucleotides, a template-switch adaptor labeled each individual cDNA molecule. TCRdb used MiXCR to reprocess the 5' RACE reads, holding one entry per CDR3 protein. The repertoire holds about 640,000 distinct CDR3 sequences, under 65% seen once, with roughly 34% in the top ten. Germline CDR1 SGHRS, CDR2 YFSETQ. V shed 0 bases and J shed 7 bases, with 13 bases lying between them. The CDR3 runs 14 residues. Study observations and caveats: With naive T cell percentage, TCR beta diversity showed a strong correlation.

About this clonotype itself: The antigen is not known.

The material sequenced was blood. The receptor was isolated from a man between 60 and 70 years old in good health. V usage is TRBV5-1 and J usage is TRBJ1-2; D not resolved. Here the CDR3 DNA reads TGCGCCAGCAGCTTGGCCAATGGGTTCGGTGGCTACACCTTC. This encodes CASSLANGFGGYTF.